The clone carrying this TCR beta chain was counted ten times or more. This sample was taken from a study of human T cells and chemical hapten exposure. The CDR3 is 16 amino acids. The junction had 6 bases not matched to a gene; V was cut back by 0 bases and J by 5 bases. Time point denoted: patch test 1, 2 weeks after DPC sensitization. Treatment described: therapeutic diphenylcyclopropenone sensitization with weekly scalp DPC. Blood draws came before every patch-test application. Alopecia patients deemed DPC-suitable, aged 18 to 70, excluding pregnancy. TCRdb itself ran the RACE reads through MiXCR, one entry per CDR3 protein. The sample has around 50,000 distinct CDR3 sequences, approximately 9.1% seen once.

The V call is TRBV12-3 or TRBV12-4, the J call TRBJ2-2; 7 bases align to TRBD1. The sequence was obtained from a woman in her fifties or sixties with alopecia areata. Some clones in this sample may be carry-over from other donors' samples. The sequencing used whole blood, collected in connection with sensitization to the hapten diphenylcyclopropenone (DPC). The CDR3 nucleotides are TGTGCCAGCAGTTTAGCGGGACAGATTGTAACCGGGGAGCTGTTTTTT. Its protein product is CASSLAGQIVTGELFF.